The 19 T cell receptor beta chains reported below all come from one sample, sequenced in a study of T cell responses to AZD1222 COVID-19 vaccine. The repertoire was sequenced with immunoSEQ multiplex PCR; TCRdb's copy has only in-frame clones and lacks some. The table lists approximately 110,000 clones, 75% to 90% of them singletons. This specimen was peripheral blood, taken 28 days after the second AZD1222 dose. These receptors were taken from an adult who received the AZD1222 COVID-19 vaccine.

The chain couples TRBV13 to TRBJ1-2; 9 nucleotides agree with TRBD1. The CDR3 extends over 15 amino acids. The V gene end was trimmed by 5 bases and the J gene end by 6 bases; junction bases not matched to a gene: 10. Looked up from germline, CDR1 is PRHDT and CDR2 is FYEKMQ (reference sequence). The CDR3 sequence: CASSPTGGWADGYTF. CDR3 nucleotides: TGTGCCAGCAGCCCTACAGGGGGCTGGGCAGATGGCTACACCTTC.

J is TRBJ1-2 and V is TRBV6-1; maybe TRBD1 (5 bases). Germline V gene lookup returns CDR1 MNHNS and CDR2 SASEGT. Trimming shortened V by 3 bases and J by 3 bases, and 8 bases separated the two germline ends. This CDR3 spans 13 amino acids. The CDR3: CASSDRVDYGYTF. The CDR3 coding sequence is TGTGCCAGCAGTGACAGGGTAGACTATGGCTACACCTTC.

The chain recombines TRBV27 with TRBJ2-7, with a tentative D call TRBD2 (6 bases). The germline gives CDR1 MNHEY, CDR2 SMNVEV (reference sequence). The CDR3 is 9 amino acids. V was trimmed by 8 bases and J by 7 bases, leaving 6 bases between them. The CDR3 is CASGREQYF. CDR3 DNA: TGTGCCAGCGGGAGGGAGCAGTACTTC.

The chain recombines TRBV19 with TRBJ1-2; no firm D call. Germline CDR1 and CDR2: LNHDA and SQIVND (reference sequence). The CDR3 consists of 12 residues. The V end lost 5 bases, the J end lost 7 bases, and 11 bases lay between the germline ends. The CDR3 DNA reads as TGTGCCAGTAGTGGAGAACTCCCTGGCTACACCTTC. It codes for CASSGELPGYTF.

The chain uses TRBV6-2 or TRBV6-3 and TRBJ2-7, with D maybe TRBD1 (6 bases). Germline V gene lookup returns CDR1 MNHEY and CDR2 SVGEGT. V was cut by 6 bases and J by 0 bases, with 12 bases left in between. This CDR3 is 14 amino acids long. CDR3 protein: CASSQGSSSYEQYF. CDR3 sequence (DNA): TGTGCCAGCAGCCAGGGGTCTAGCTCCTACGAGCAGTACTTC.

This rearrangement joins TRBV27 to TRBJ1-6; D remains unclear. Trimming pared 0 bases from V and 5 bases from J, leaving 17 bases between. The CDR3 is 18 residues long. Germline CDR1 and CDR2: MNHEY and SMNVEV (reference sequence). The CDR3 spells CASSLSSIPGNNNSPLHF. In DNA form, the CDR3 reads TGTGCCAGCAGTTTATCCTCGATCCCGGGAAATAATAATTCACCCCTCCACTTT.

This clone is a singleton in its sample. This CDR3 reads CAWKDLGNTEAFF. Written as DNA, the CDR3 is TGTGCCTGGAAGGACTTGGGAAACACTGAAGCTTTCTTT. J is TRBJ1-1 and V is TRBV30; no clear D. Trimming removed 4 bases from V and 2 bases from J, with 11 bases in between. In germline, CDR1 is GTSNPN, CDR2 SVGIG (reference sequence). The CDR3 covers 13 residues. Full variable domain (outside the CDR3, taken from reference TRBV30 and TRBJ1-1): SQTIHQWPATLVQPVGSPLSLECTVEGTSNPNLYWYRQAAGRGLQLLFYSVGIGQISSEVPQNLSASRPQDRQFILSSKKLLLSDSGFYLCAWKDLGNTEAFFGQGTRLTVV.

The genes are TRBV5-1 and TRBJ2-1; D may be TRBD2 (6 bases). The V and J ends lost 2 bases and 5 bases respectively, with 14 bases between them. The CDR3 contains 15 residues. Germline-derived CDR1 and CDR2 are SGHRS and YFSETQ. The CDR3 DNA sequence: TGCGCCAGCAGCTTTGGGCAGGGACTTAACAATGAGCAGTTCTTC. It specifies CASSFGQGLNNEQFF.

As DNA, the CDR3 is TGCGCCAGCAGACCTCAGGGTACTAACTATGGCTACACCTTC. Translation gives CASRPQGTNYGYTF. The rearrangement uses TRBV5-1 and TRBJ1-2, with D possibly being TRBD1 (5 bases). The V and J ends lost 5 bases and 0 bases respectively, with 11 bases between them. The CDR3 covers 14 residues. Germline V gene lookup returns CDR1 SGHRS and CDR2 YFSETQ.

In DNA form, the CDR3 reads TGTGCCAGCAGCTTCGGACAGGACACAAACTACGAGCAGTACTTC. Translation gives CASSFGQDTNYEQYF. The J gene is TRBJ2-7, the V gene TRBV11-2; 7 bases line up with TRBD1. V trimming: 3 bases; J trimming: 3 bases; junction bases outside the gene matches: 8. Germline CDR1 reads SGHAT; CDR2 reads FQNNGV. The CDR3 totals 15 residues.

The chain joins TRBV2 to TRBJ2-6; 9 bases are a match to TRBD1. Germline CDR1 SNHLY, CDR2 FYNNEI. V trimming: 5 bases; J trimming: 3 bases; junction bases outside the gene matches: 5. The CDR3 runs 16 residues. The CDR3: CASSSQGAYGANVLTF. The CDR3 coding sequence is TGTGCCAGCAGTTCACAGGGGGCGTATGGGGCCAACGTCCTGACTTTC.

The rearrangement joins TRBV28 to TRBJ2-7, with D perhaps matching TRBD1 (6 bases). The CDR3 runs 14 residues. The V end was cut by 6 bases, the J end by 5 bases, with 17 bases between. Looked up from germline, CDR1 is MDHEN and CDR2 is SYDVKM. Written as DNA, the CDR3 is TGTGCCAGCAGGGTACAGGGATCGGGGCACGAGCAGTACTTC. It specifies CASRVQGSGHEQYF.

The chain uses TRBV6-4 and TRBJ1-2; D is possibly TRBD1 (6 bases). Per germline, CDR1 MRHNA and CDR2 SNTAGT. V was shortened by 7 bases and J by 7 bases, with 10 bases between the two germline ends. The CDR3 is 11 residues long. In DNA, the CDR3 is TGTGCCAGCAAGGACAGCCTTGGCTACACCTTC. It translates to CASKDSLGYTF.

This clone has a handful of counts. This chain links TRBV28 with TRBJ1-2; no clear D. The V gene's germline CDR1 is MDHEN and CDR2 SYDVKM. Trimming left V 3 bases short and J 4 bases short, with 9 bases between. This CDR3 has 13 residues. CDR3 loop: CASSFGPSYGYTF. In DNA form, the CDR3 reads TGTGCCAGCAGTTTTGGTCCGTCCTATGGCTACACCTTC.

This clone was observed a handful of times. The chain employs TRBV3-1 (or the pseudogene TRBV3-2) and TRBJ1-2, with D unresolved. In germline, CDR1 is LGHDT, CDR2 YNNKEL (reference sequence). The V gene lost 1 base and the J gene lost 2 bases, with 5 bases spanning the gap. This CDR3 has 13 amino acids. CDR3 amino acids: CASSQAENYGYTF. The CDR3, as DNA: TGTGCCAGCAGCCAAGCAGAAAACTATGGCTACACCTTC.

V is TRBV7-9 and J is TRBJ2-5; 7 bases agree with TRBD1. CDR3 length: 16 amino acids. The V segment lost 7 bases and the J segment 2 bases; nucleotides outside the gene matches: 13. CDR1 and CDR2 from the germline V gene are SEHNR and FQNEAQ (reference sequence). In nucleotides, the CDR3 is TGTGCCAGCACCGAGCCTACAGGGGTTCAGCAAGAGACCCAGTACTTC. Translation: CASTEPTGVQQETQYF.

The CDR3 here is CASSPGQGLRWAFF. CDR3 in DNA: TGTGCCAGCAGTCCGGGACAAGGCCTAAGATGGGCTTTCTTT. The chain couples TRBV6-5 to TRBJ1-1; a weak D match, TRBD1 (6 bases). Germline assignment: CDR1 MNHEY and CDR2 SVGAGI. This CDR3 is built from 14 residues. Trimming pared 5 bases from V and 11 bases from J, leaving 21 bases between.

V gene TRBV5-4 combines with J gene TRBJ2-3, with D perhaps being TRBD1 or TRBD2 (5 bases each). Germline CDR1 is SGHNT and CDR2 is YYREEE (reference sequence). Trimming shortened V by 3 bases and J by 5 bases, and 22 bases separated the two germline ends. The CDR3 is 17 residues long. The CDR3: CASSSPVGAQLGDTQYF. In DNA, the CDR3 is TGTGCCAGCAGCTCCCCGGTCGGGGCCCAGTTGGGAGATACGCAGTATTTT.

This clone was observed a single time. CDR3 bases: TGCGCCAGCAGCCAAGCCAGGGGGGGATCACCCCTCCACTTT. Amino acid sequence: CASSQARGGSPLHF. V gene TRBV4-1 combines with J gene TRBJ1-6; 7 bases are a match to TRBD1. CDR1 and CDR2 (germline): MGHRA, YSYEKL. This CDR3 contains 14 residues. The V gene end was trimmed by 1 base and the J gene end by 10 bases; junction bases not matched to a gene: 4.